This T cell receptor beta chain is from a study of neurological immune-mediated disorders. General study findings and limits: The repertoires of 18 of 34 multiple sclerosis patients fell into one related-CDR3 cluster (a possible signature) under phylogenetic grouping. CDR3 amino acid sequences of expanded clones were not shared across subjects, a result suggesting private repertoires in all groups.

V lost 8 bases and J lost 0, with 11 bases in between. The CDR3 length is 14 residues. Over 160 million TCR-beta sequences, together covering 15-18 subjects, were produced by every individual sequencing run that was carried out. TCRdb reprocessed the 5' RACE reads via MiXCR and lists one record per CDR3 protein. The repertoire holds 50,000 to 80,000 distinct CDR3 sequences, 3% to 3.5% seen once, with under 4.5% in the top ten. With respect to this clonotype: What it binds is unknown.

Sequenced input: PBMCs. This rearrangement joins TRBV12-3 or TRBV12-4 to TRBJ2-1, with TRBD2 as a possible D gene (5 bases). This TCR derives from a man aged 35-49 years with multiple sclerosis. For the CDR3, the DNA is TGTGCCAGCCGACCGGGGAGCTCCTACAATGAGCAGTTCTTC. This gives the protein CASRPGSSYNEQFF.